Following are 19 T cell receptor beta chains from one sample sequenced in a study of regulatory T cells in long-lasting Graves disease. Regarding time point: newly diagnosed GD, antithyroid drugs for less than 3 months. From PBMCs, RNA was extracted and then used to make the TCR library. Arm-PCR of CDR3 regions and iRepertoire HTBI primers were used to build TCR beta libraries. MiXCR, applied by TCRdb to the multiplex PCR reads, yields one record per CDR3 protein. This table holds 420,000 or so distinct CDR3 sequences, about 16% found once. These sequences were also reported in another study, on T cells in Graves' hyperthyroidism and ophthalmopathy.

Sequencing used peripheral blood mononuclear cells (PBMCs), obtained at new diagnosis, from a patient treated with antithyroid drugs. The receptors come from a woman younger than 35 with Graves disease.

As to this clonotype: A much larger clone lies a single base off, so this may be a read error. The rearrangement links TRBV6-1 to TRBJ2-1; D is unresolved. Trimming left V 3 bases short and J 1 base short, with 10 bases between. This CDR3 contains 15 residues. Germline loops: CDR1 MNHNS, CDR2 SASEGT. The CDR3 loop is CASSEFTSSYNEQFF. The CDR3 bases are TGTGCCAGCAGTGAGTTCACATCGTCCTACAATGAGCAGTTCTTC.

There are many counts of this clonotype. This chain links TRBV28 with TRBJ2-3; D remains ambiguous. Germline V gene sequence: CDR1 MDHEN, CDR2 SYDVKM. V was pared by 2 bases and J by 6 bases, with 12 bases between. The CDR3 is 14 residues long. CDR3 sequence (DNA): TGTGCCAGCAGTTTACCCTCGGCCGGCGATACGCAGTATTTT. Encoded protein: CASSLPSAGDTQYF.

In this sample, this clonotype turned up a few times. The rearrangement uses TRBV20-1 and TRBJ1-4; no firm D call. CDR3 length: 13 amino acids. Between the trimmed V and J ends, which lost 2 bases and 8 bases, there was a span of 12 bases. Germline V gene lookup returns CDR1 DFQATT and CDR2 SNEGSKA (reference sequence). CDR3 amino acids: CSARIRNGEKLFF. CDR3 DNA sequence: TGCAGTGCTAGAATCAGAAATGGAGAAAAACTGTTTTTT.

The chain employs TRBV27 and TRBJ1-6; the D gene is possibly TRBD1 (5 bases). In germline, CDR1 is MNHEY, CDR2 SMNVEV (reference sequence). The ends were cut back, 2 bases at V and 6 bases at J, with 11 bases in the middle. The CDR3 covers 15 residues. The CDR3 DNA is TGTGCCAGCAGTTTAGGGGGTTTTGGTAATTCACCCCTCCACTTT. Its protein is CASSLGGFGNSPLHF.

This clonotype showed up many times. The chain combines TRBV11-2 with TRBJ2-7, with D possibly being TRBD1 (6 bases). The germline CDR1 and CDR2 sequences are SGHAT and FQNNGV. The CDR3 runs to 15 residues. V was pared by 5 bases and J by 2 bases, with 16 bases between. The DNA for the CDR3 is TGTGCCAGCAGCCTTCCCGGACAGAAGCCCTACGAGCAGTACTTC. This gives the protein CASSLPGQKPYEQYF.

This clonotype appeared many times. The chain combines TRBV2 with TRBJ2-1; 9 bases map to TRBD2. The CDR3 spans 17 residues. V lost 6 bases and J lost 7; bases outside the gene matches: 16. Germline loops: CDR1 SNHLY, CDR2 FYNNEI. For the CDR3, the DNA is TGTGCCAGCAGGGGCCCGGGGAGCGGGAGGACGGATAATGAGCAGTTCTTC. Amino acid sequence: CASRGPGSGRTDNEQFF.

This clonotype was seen a handful of times. With only one base between it and a far larger clone, this is likely a read error. The chain employs TRBV7-2 and TRBJ2-1; D is uncertain. This CDR3 contains 15 residues. Per the germline V gene, CDR1 is SGHTA and CDR2 is FQGNSA. Trimming shortened V by 2 bases and J by 10 bases, and 18 bases separated the two germline ends. The chain's CDR3 is CASSLKIVETYEQFF. The CDR3 region has the DNA TGTGCCAGCAGCTTAAAGATAGTGGAGACGTACGAGCAGTTCTTC.

This clonotype was seen repeatedly, ten times or more. The chain links TRBV20-1 to TRBJ1-3; D call uncertain. In germline, CDR1 is DFQATT, CDR2 SNEGSKA (reference sequence). V was cut by 5 bases and J by 0 bases, with 8 bases left in between. There are 13 residues in the CDR3. The CDR3 DNA follows: TGCAGTGCTCTAGGGATCTCTGGAAACACCATATATTTT. Translating it yields CSALGISGNTIYF.

The V call is TRBV5-1, the J call TRBJ2-5, with no clear D. V dropped 0 bases and J dropped 5 bases, with 8 bases sitting between them. CDR3 length equals 13 residues. The germline V gene encodes CDR1 SGHRS and CDR2 YFSETQ. For the CDR3, the DNA is TGCGCCAGCAGCTTGGCGTTTTTTGAGACCCAGTACTTC. Amino acid sequence: CASSLAFFETQYF.

This clonotype has a count of ten or more. V usage is TRBV27 and J usage is TRBJ2-1; TRBD2 agrees at 10 bases. V was clipped by 6 bases and J by 9 bases; unmatched bases: 14. This CDR3 comprises 16 residues. CDR1 and CDR2 (germline): MNHEY, SMNVEV (reference sequence). The CDR3 DNA is TGTGCCAGCAGGGGAATTGGGCTAGCGGGAGTTAGTGAGCAGTTCTTC. Amino acids: CASRGIGLAGVSEQFF.

The V gene is TRBV4-3, the J gene TRBJ2-5; 7 nucleotides align to TRBD1. The CDR3 is made up of 15 amino acids. Germline CDR1 and CDR2: LGHNA and YSLEER. The V gene end was trimmed by 0 bases and the J gene end by 2 bases; junction bases not matched to a gene: 3. The CDR3 DNA sequence: TGCGCCAGCAGCCAAGATTACAGGGGTCAAGAGACCCAGTACTTC. Protein product: CASSQDYRGQETQYF.

This rearrangement joins TRBV9 to TRBJ1-1, with a tentative D call TRBD1 (6 bases). V was shortened by 5 bases and J by 1 base, with 15 bases between the two germline ends. Germline CDR1 and CDR2: SGDLS and YYNGEE. The CDR3 extends over 15 amino acids. The CDR3 region has the DNA TGTGCCAGCAGTTTACAACAGGGCCGGAACACTGAAGCTTTCTTT. This encodes CASSLQQGRNTEAFF. Drawing the rest from reference TRBV9 and TRBJ1-1, the complete variable domain is DSGVTQTPKHLITATGQRVTLRCSPRSGDLSVYWYQQSLDQGLQFLIQYYNGEERAKGNILERFSAQQFPDLHSELNLSSLELGDSALYFCASSLQQGRNTEAFFGQGTRLTVV.

J is TRBJ1-1 and V is TRBV6-1; D ambiguous. Per germline, CDR1 MNHNS and CDR2 SASEGT. V lost 8 bases to trimming and J lost 1 base, with 11 bases between them. This CDR3 has 13 residues. CDR3 in DNA: TGTGCCAGCGCGAGGCAAGAGAACACTGAAGCTTTCTTT. This codes for CASARQENTEAFF.

This clonotype was counted many times. The J gene is TRBJ2-1, the V gene TRBV7-9; TRBD2 matches 8 bases. Unmatched junction bases numbered 3, after V lost 9 bases and J lost 8 bases. The CDR3 totals 11 residues. In germline, CDR1 is SEHNR, CDR2 FQNEAQ (reference sequence). The CDR3 DNA is TGTGCCAGTAGCGGGGACCATGAGCAGTTCTTC. Its protein product is CASSGDHEQFF.

The table lists this clonotype with a few counts. The chain carries TRBV12-3 or TRBV12-4 and TRBJ1-2; D may be TRBD1 (5 bases). Trimming stripped 1 base from V and 2 bases from J, with 20 bases between. This CDR3 is 18 amino acids long. CDR3 in DNA: TGTGCCAGCAGTTTAGGGTTCTTCGTCGGGGGGTACAACTATGGCTACACCTTC. This encodes CASSLGFFVGGYNYGYTF.

This clonotype showed up many times. The rearrangement joins TRBV2 to TRBJ2-1, with D maybe TRBD1 (6 bases). CDR3 size: 12 residues. The V gene lost 3 bases and the J gene lost 7 bases, with 7 bases spanning the gap. Per the germline V gene, CDR1 is SNHLY and CDR2 is FYNNEI. CDR3 protein: CASSDRGNEQFF. CDR3 coding DNA: TGTGCCAGCAGTGATAGGGGGAATGAGCAGTTCTTC.

This clonotype was detected a few times. The chain carries TRBV7-9 and TRBJ2-1, with 10 bases matching TRBD2. J lost 8 bases, V lost 7 bases, and 5 bases had no gene match. Looked up from germline, CDR1 is SEHNR and CDR2 is FQNEAQ (reference sequence). The CDR3 has 13 residues. For the CDR3, the DNA is TGTGCCAGCAAACTAGCGGGAAGGGATGAGCAGTTCTTC. Protein sequence: CASKLAGRDEQFF.

This clonotype was seen many times. This sequence joins TRBV3-1 and TRBJ2-7; D may be TRBD1 or TRBD2 (6 bases each). Germline lookup yields CDR1 LGHDT and CDR2 YNNKEL (reference sequence). This CDR3 region has 15 residues. V shed 1 base and J shed 6 bases, with 16 bases lying between them. The CDR3 coding sequence is TGTGCCAGCAGCCAAGTGACAGGAACGGGGGCCGAGCAGTACTTC. The encoded protein is CASSQVTGTGAEQYF.

V usage is TRBV20-1 and J usage is TRBJ2-7; the match to TRBD2 covers 15 bases. This CDR3 region has 14 residues. Germline-derived CDR1 and CDR2 are DFQATT and SNEGSKA (reference sequence). The junction had 3 bases not matched to a gene; V was cut back by 6 bases and J by 3 bases. CDR3 DNA: TGCAGTGCCCCGGGACTAGCGGGAGGCTACGAGCAGTACTTC. Its protein is CSAPGLAGGYEQYF.